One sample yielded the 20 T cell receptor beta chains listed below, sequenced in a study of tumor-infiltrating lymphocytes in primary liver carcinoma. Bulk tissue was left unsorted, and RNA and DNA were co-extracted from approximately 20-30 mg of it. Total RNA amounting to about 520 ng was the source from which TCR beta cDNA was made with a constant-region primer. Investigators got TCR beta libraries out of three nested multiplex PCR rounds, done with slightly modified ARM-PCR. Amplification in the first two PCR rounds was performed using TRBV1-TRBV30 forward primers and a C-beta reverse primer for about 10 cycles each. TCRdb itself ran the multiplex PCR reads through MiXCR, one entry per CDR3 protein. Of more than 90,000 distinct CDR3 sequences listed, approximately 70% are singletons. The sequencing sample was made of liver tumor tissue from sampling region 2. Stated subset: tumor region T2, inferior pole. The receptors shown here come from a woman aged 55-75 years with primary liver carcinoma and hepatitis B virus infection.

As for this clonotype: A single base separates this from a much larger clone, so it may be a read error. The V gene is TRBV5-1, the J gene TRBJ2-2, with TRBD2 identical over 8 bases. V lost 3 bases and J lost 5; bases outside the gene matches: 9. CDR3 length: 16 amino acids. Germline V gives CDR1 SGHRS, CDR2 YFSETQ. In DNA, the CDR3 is TGCGCCAGCAGCTCCGTAGCGGGGTCTTGGACCGGGGAGCTGTTTTTT. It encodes CASSSVAGSWTGELFF.

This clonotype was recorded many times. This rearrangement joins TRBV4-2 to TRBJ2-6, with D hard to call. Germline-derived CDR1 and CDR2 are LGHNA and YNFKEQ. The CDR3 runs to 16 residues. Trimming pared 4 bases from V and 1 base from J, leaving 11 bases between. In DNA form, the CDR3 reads TGTGCCAGCAGCCGGACGCTAAATTCTGGGGCCAACGTCCTGACTTTC. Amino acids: CASSRTLNSGANVLTF.

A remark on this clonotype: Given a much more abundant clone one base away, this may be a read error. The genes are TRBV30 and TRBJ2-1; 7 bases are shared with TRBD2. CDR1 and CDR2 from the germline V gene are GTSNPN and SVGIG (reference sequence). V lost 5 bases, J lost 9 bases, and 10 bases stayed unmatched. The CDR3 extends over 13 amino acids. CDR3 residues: CAWAPEGRAEQFF. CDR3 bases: TGTGCCTGGGCTCCCGAGGGGAGGGCTGAGCAGTTCTTC. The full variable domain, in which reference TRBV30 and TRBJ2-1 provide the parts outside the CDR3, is SQTIHQWPATLVQPVGSPLSLECTVEGTSNPNLYWYRQAAGRGLQLLFYSVGIGQISSEVPQNLSASRPQDRQFILSSKKLLLSDSGFYLCAWAPEGRAEQFFGPGTRLTVL.

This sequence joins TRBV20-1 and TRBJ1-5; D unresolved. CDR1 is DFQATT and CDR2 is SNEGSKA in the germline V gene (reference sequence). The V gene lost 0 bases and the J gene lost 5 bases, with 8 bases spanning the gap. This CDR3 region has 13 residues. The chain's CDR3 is CSARDAIYQPQHF. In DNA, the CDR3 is TGCAGTGCTAGAGATGCGATATATCAGCCCCAGCATTTT.

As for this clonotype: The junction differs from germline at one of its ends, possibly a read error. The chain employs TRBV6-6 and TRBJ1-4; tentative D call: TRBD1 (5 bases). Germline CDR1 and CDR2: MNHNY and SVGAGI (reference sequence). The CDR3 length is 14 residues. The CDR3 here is CPSSYRDRGEKLFF. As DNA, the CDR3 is TGTCCCAGCAGCTACCGGGATAGGGGTGAAAAACTGTTTTTT.

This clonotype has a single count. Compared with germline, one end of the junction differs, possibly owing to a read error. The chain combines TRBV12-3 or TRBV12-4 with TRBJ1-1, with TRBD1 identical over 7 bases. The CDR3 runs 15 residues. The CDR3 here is CARRPTQGKNTDALF. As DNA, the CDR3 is TGTGCCAGGAGACCGACACAGGGGAAGAACACTGATGCTCTCTTT.

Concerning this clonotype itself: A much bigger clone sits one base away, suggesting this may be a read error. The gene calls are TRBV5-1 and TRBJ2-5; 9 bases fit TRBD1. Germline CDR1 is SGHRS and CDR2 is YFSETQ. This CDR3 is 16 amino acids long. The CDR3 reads CASSLGQGGFQEIQYF. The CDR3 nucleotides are TGCGCCAGCAGCTTGGGACAGGGGGGATTCCAAGAGATCCAGTACTTC. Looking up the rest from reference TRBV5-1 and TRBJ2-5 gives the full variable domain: KAGVTQTPRYLIKTRGQQVTLSCSPISGHRSVSWYQQTPGQGLQFLFEYFSETQRNKGNFPGRFSGRQFSNSRSEMNVSTLELGDSALYLCASSLGQGGFQEIQYFGPGTRLLVL.

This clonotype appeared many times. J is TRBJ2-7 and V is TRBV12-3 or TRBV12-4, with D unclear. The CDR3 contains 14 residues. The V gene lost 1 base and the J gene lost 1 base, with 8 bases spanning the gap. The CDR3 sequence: CASSLVAGSYEQYF. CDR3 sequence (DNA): TGTGCCAGCAGTTTAGTGGCCGGATCCTACGAGCAGTACTTC.

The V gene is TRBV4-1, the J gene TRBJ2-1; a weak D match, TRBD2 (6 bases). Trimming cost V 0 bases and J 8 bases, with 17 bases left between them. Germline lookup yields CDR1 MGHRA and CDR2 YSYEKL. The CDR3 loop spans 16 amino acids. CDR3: CASSQETSGDVDEQFF. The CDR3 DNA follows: TGCGCCAGCAGCCAAGAGACTAGTGGGGATGTCGATGAGCAGTTCTTC.

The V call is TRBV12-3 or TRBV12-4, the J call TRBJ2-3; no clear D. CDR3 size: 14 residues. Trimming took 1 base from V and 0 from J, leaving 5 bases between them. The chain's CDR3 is CASSLDSSTDTQYF. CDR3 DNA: TGTGCCAGCAGTTTAGACAGTAGCACAGATACGCAGTATTTT.

CDR3 region: CASSGLGGGTGETQYF. Here the CDR3 DNA reads TGTGCCAGCAGTGGTCTTGGGGGGGGTACTGGGGAGACCCAGTACTTC. V gene TRBV2 combines with J gene TRBJ2-5, with 7 bases that match TRBD2. CDR1 is SNHLY and CDR2 is FYNNEI in the germline V gene. The CDR3 runs 16 residues. V was clipped by 4 bases and J by 5 bases; unmatched bases: 13.

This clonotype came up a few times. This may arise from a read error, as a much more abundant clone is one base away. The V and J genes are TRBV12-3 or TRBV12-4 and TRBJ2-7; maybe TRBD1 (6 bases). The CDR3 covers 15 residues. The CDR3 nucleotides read TGTGTCAGCAGCTATGGGTCCGGGGACAAGGCCGAGCAGTACTTC. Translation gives CVSSYGSGDKAEQYF.

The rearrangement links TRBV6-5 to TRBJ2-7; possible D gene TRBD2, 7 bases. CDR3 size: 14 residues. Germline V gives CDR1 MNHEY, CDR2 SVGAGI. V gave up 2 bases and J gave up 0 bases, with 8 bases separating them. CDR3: CASSYAGASYEQYF. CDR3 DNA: TGTGCCAGCAGTTACGCGGGGGCCTCCTACGAGCAGTACTTC.

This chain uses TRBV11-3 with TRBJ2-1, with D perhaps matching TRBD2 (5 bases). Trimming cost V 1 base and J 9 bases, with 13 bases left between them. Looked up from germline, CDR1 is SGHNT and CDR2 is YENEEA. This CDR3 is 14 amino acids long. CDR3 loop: CASSLGTGKLEQFF. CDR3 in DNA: TGTGCCAGCAGCTTAGGAACCGGGAAGCTTGAGCAGTTCTTC.

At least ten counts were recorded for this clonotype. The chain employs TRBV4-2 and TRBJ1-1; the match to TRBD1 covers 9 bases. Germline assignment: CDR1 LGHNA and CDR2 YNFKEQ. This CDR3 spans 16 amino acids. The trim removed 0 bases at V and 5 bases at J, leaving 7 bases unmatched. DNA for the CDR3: TGTGCCAGCAGCCAAGATACAGGGGGCGCGGGGACTGAAGCTTTCTTT. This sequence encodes CASSQDTGGAGTEAFF.

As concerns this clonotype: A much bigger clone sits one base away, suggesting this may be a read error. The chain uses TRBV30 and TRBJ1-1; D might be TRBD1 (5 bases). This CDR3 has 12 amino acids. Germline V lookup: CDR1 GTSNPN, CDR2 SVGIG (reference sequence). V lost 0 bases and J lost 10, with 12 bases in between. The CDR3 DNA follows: TGTGCCTGGAGTGTACGGGACGGGATAGCTTTCTTT. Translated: CAWSVRDGIAFF. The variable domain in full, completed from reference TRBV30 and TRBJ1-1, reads SQTIHQWPATLVQPVGSPLSLECTVEGTSNPNLYWYRQAAGRGLQLLFYSVGIGQISSEVPQNLSASRPQDRQFILSSKKLLLSDSGFYLCAWSVRDGIAFFGQGTRLTVV.

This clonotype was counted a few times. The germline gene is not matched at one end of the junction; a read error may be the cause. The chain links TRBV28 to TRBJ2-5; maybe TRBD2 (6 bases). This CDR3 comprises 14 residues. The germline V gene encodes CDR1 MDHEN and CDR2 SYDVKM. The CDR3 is CASNSGGSRETQYF. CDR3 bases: TGTGCCAGCAATTCTGGGGGGAGCCGAGAGACCCAATACTTC.

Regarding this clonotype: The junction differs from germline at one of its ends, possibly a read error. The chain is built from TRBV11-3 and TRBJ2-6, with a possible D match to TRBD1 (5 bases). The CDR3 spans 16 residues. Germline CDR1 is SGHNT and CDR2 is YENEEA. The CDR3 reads CVSSSEGAGGANVLTF. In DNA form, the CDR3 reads TGTGTCAGCAGCTCTGAAGGGGCAGGTGGGGCCAACGTCCTGACCTTC. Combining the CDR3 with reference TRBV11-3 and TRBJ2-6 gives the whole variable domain EAGVVQSPRYKIIEKKQPVAFWCNPISGHNTLYWYLQNLGQGPELLIRYENEEAVDDSQLPKDRFSAERLKGVDSTLKIQPAELGDSAVYLCVSSSEGAGGANVLTFGAGSRLTVL.

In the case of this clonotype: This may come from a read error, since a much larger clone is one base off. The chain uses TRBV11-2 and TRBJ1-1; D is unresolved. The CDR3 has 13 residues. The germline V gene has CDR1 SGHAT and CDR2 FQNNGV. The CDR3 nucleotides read TGTGTCAGCAGCTTAACAAAGAGCACTGAAGCTTTCTTT. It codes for CVSSLTKSTEAFF.

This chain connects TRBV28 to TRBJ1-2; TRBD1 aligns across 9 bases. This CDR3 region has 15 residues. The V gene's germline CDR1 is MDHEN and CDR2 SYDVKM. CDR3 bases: TGTATCAGCAACCTCCCGGGACAGGGTAACTATGGCTACACCTTC. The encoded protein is CISNLPGQGNYGYTF.